Presented here are 25 T cell receptor beta chains from one specimen sequenced in a study of shared clonotypes between healthy human individuals. The assay was immunoSEQ multiplex PCR, and TCRdb's table has in-frame clones only and misses some. This table holds about 680,000 clones, approximately 90% found once. Terminally differentiated effector memory CD45RA+ cells were left out of the naive CD8 fraction, which was CD45RO-negative and positively selected for CCR7. Material for sequencing was naive CD8+ T cells sorted from blood. These receptors originate from a man aged 25-40 years in good health.

The chain couples TRBV5-4 to TRBJ2-1; TRBD2 aligns across 7 bases. V lost 3 bases to trimming and J lost 4 bases; unmatched junction nucleotides: 7. Germline CDR1 is SGHNT and CDR2 is YYREEE (reference sequence). The CDR3 runs 15 residues. The CDR3, as DNA: TGTGCCAGCAGCTGGTTCGGGGGGAGGTACAATGAGCAGTTCTTC. As protein: CASSWFGGRYNEQFF.

This rearrangement joins TRBV13 to TRBJ1-1; D is unresolved. Germline lookup yields CDR1 PRHDT and CDR2 FYEKMQ (reference sequence). V lost 5 bases and J 1 base, leaving 8 bases between the germline ends. CDR3 length equals 13 residues. In DNA form, the CDR3 reads TGTGCCAGCAGCCCGGCGGGGAACACTGAAGCTTTCTTT. Protein product: CASSPAGNTEAFF.

J is TRBJ2-6 and V is TRBV5-1, with D perhaps TRBD1 (6 bases). The CDR3 covers 17 residues. With 1 base removed from V and 0 bases from J, the gap between germline ends came to 11 bases. Germline CDR1 and CDR2: SGHRS and YFSETQ. The CDR3 sequence: CASSLYTGSSGANVLTF. The CDR3 nucleotides read TGCGCCAGCAGCTTGTACACAGGGTCCTCTGGGGCCAACGTCCTGACTTTC.

The V call is TRBV18, the J call TRBJ2-3, with unresolved D. The CDR3 runs 17 residues. Trimming cost V 6 bases and J 2 bases, with 21 bases left between them. The germline CDR1 and CDR2 sequences are KGHSH and LQKENI. CDR3 DNA: TGTGCCAGCTCCCTCACGGCCCATCAGACACACACAGATACGCAGTATTTT. The encoded protein is CASSLTAHQTHTDTQYF.

The chain carries TRBV7-8 and TRBJ1-4; 10 bases map to TRBD1. V shed 1 base and J 5 bases; nucleotides not matched to a gene: 7. Germline assignment: CDR1 SGHVS and CDR2 FQNEAQ. The length of the CDR3 is 17 residues. The CDR3 nucleotides are TGTGCCAGCAGCTTAGGGGGACAGGGGTTATGGAATGAAAAACTGTTTTTT. Its translation is CASSLGGQGLWNEKLFF. Filled out from reference TRBV7-8 and TRBJ1-4, the complete variable domain reads GAGVSQSPRYKVAKRGQDVALRCDPISGHVSLFWYQQALGQGPEFLTYFQNEAQLDKSGLPSDRFFAERPEGSVSTLKIQRTQQEDSAVYLCASSLGGQGLWNEKLFFGSGTQLSVL.

The chain carries TRBV11-2 and TRBJ2-3, with TRBD2 matching over 7 bases. Germline CDR1 and CDR2: SGHAT and FQNNGV. Germline trimming cut 4 bases from V and 6 bases from J; bases unmatched to any gene: 4. The length of the CDR3 is 13 residues. CDR3 DNA sequence: TGTGCCAGCAGCTCCCCCGGGGGGGATACGCAGTATTTT. Translation gives CASSSPGGDTQYF.

The chain joins TRBV7-9 to TRBJ2-5; 9 positions agree with TRBD2. J was trimmed by 0 bases and V by 3 bases; bases with no gene match: 5. In germline, CDR1 is SEHNR, CDR2 FQNEAQ (reference sequence). CDR3 length: 16 amino acids. The CDR3 is CASSFMASGDQETQYF. CDR3 sequence (DNA): TGTGCCAGCAGCTTTATGGCTAGCGGGGACCAAGAGACCCAGTACTTC. Full variable domain (missing parts from reference TRBV7-9 and TRBJ2-5): DTGVSQNPRHKITKRGQNVTFRCDPISEHNRLYWYRQTLGQGPEFLTYFQNEAQLEKSRLLSDRFSAERPKGSFSTLEIQRTEQGDSAMYLCASSFMASGDQETQYFGPGTRLLVL.

The chain is built from TRBV4-1 and TRBJ2-3; possibly TRBD2 for D (6 bases). The V gene's germline CDR1 is MGHRA and CDR2 YSYEKL. The CDR3 has 19 amino acids. V was trimmed by 0 bases and J by 3 bases, leaving 22 bases between them. The CDR3 nucleotides read TGCGCCAGCAGCCAAGAAATGGGGCGGGAAGGGGTTGGGACAGATACGCAGTATTTT. This sequence encodes CASSQEMGREGVGTDTQYF.

The CDR3 region has the DNA TGTGCCAGCAGTGAATTTGACAGCCATGCAACTAATGAAAAACTGTTTTTT. Protein: CASSEFDSHATNEKLFF. V usage is TRBV25-1 and J usage is TRBJ1-4, with D possibly TRBD1 on 5 matching bases. This CDR3 is 17 amino acids long. CDR1 and CDR2 (germline): MGHDK, SYGVNS. V was cut by 1 base and J by 0 bases, with 12 bases left in between.

This chain connects TRBV4-3 to TRBJ2-1; tentatively, D is TRBD2 (5 bases). This CDR3 has 15 amino acids. V was pared by 3 bases and J by 6 bases, with 15 bases between. Germline V lookup: CDR1 LGHNA, CDR2 YSLEER. The CDR3 region is CASSHSLGAGNEQFF. CDR3 sequence (DNA): TGCGCCAGCAGCCATAGCCTAGGTGCGGGCAATGAGCAGTTCTTC.

The V call is TRBV4-2, the J call TRBJ1-5; D is unresolved. CDR1 is LGHNA and CDR2 is YNFKEQ in the germline V gene. The CDR3 is made up of 16 amino acids. Trimming shortened V by 1 base and J by 5 bases, and 15 bases separated the two germline ends. CDR3 DNA: TGTGCCAGCAGCCAAGTGGGTCTGACTAAGGATCAGCCCCAGCATTTT. Translation: CASSQVGLTKDQPQHF.

The V and J genes are TRBV6-6 and TRBJ2-1; D tentatively reads TRBD1 or TRBD2 (6 bases each). The CDR3 is made up of 15 amino acids. Trimming left V 4 bases short and J 5 bases short, with 15 bases between. CDR1 MNHNY and CDR2 SVGAGI come from the germline V gene (reference sequence). In nucleotides, the CDR3 is TGTGCCAGCAGTTCACAAGGGGGGTTGAACAATGAGCAGTTCTTC. Its translation: CASSSQGGLNNEQFF.

V usage is TRBV11-2 and J usage is TRBJ2-7; D gene unclear. Trimming took off 5 bases at V and 5 bases at J, with 16 bases between the two ends. From germline, CDR1 is SGHAT and CDR2 FQNNGV. CDR3 size: 14 residues. DNA for the CDR3: TGTGCCAGCAGCCCTCCGGGTTCCGTCCACGAGCAGTACTTC. Amino acids: CASSPPGSVHEQYF.

The table lists this clone with a count of one. The chain links TRBV2 to TRBJ1-3; 7 nucleotides agree with TRBD1. The CDR3 has 15 amino acids. Germline V gives CDR1 SNHLY, CDR2 FYNNEI. V was pared by 4 bases and J by 4 bases, with 7 bases of the junction left unmatched. The CDR3 sequence is CASSVMEGAGNTIYF. Here the CDR3 DNA reads TGTGCCAGCAGTGTCATGGAGGGGGCAGGAAACACCATATATTTT. Looking up the rest from reference TRBV2 and TRBJ1-3 gives the full variable domain: EPEVTQTPSHQVTQMGQEVILRCVPISNHLYFYWYRQILGQKVEFLVSFYNNEISEKSEIFDDQFSVERPDGSNFTLKIRSTKLEDSAMYFCASSVMEGAGNTIYFGEGSWLTVV.

The CDR3 here is CATSRDRVGDTEAFF. DNA for the CDR3: TGTGCCACCAGCAGAGACCGCGTTGGGGACACTGAAGCTTTCTTT. This sequence joins TRBV15 and TRBJ1-1; D gene unclear. The CDR3 sequence is 15 residues long. Germline CDR1 LNHNV, CDR2 YYDKDF (reference sequence). Trimming shortened V by 0 bases and J by 3 bases, and 11 bases separated the two germline ends.

The genes are TRBV28 and TRBJ2-3; 10 bases fit TRBD2. CDR1 MDHEN and CDR2 SYDVKM come from the germline V gene. J was trimmed by 6 bases and V by 3 bases; bases with no gene match: 12. The CDR3 extends over 17 amino acids. The CDR3 sequence: CASSFRTSGNQWDTQYF. The CDR3 nucleotides read TGTGCCAGCAGTTTCCGGACTAGCGGAAACCAATGGGATACGCAGTATTTT.

CDR3: CATSGGPDYNEQFF. The CDR3 region has the DNA TGTGCCACCAGCGGAGGGCCGGATTACAATGAGCAGTTCTTC. This chain links TRBV27 with TRBJ2-1; TRBD2 might be the D (6 bases). This CDR3 contains 14 residues. CDR1 is MNHEY and CDR2 is SMNVEV in the germline V gene (reference sequence). V lost 10 bases to trimming and J lost 4 bases, with 17 bases between them.

Points on this clone: Other DNA sequences of this sample code for an identical CDR3. The rearrangement links TRBV5-4 to TRBJ1-3, with no clear D. The germline V gene has CDR1 SGHNT and CDR2 YYREEE (reference sequence). The length of the CDR3 is 15 residues. The V end was cut by 0 bases, the J end by 0 bases, with 7 bases between. The CDR3 loop is CASSLGRSSGNTIYF. CDR3 DNA: TGTGCCAGCAGCTTGGGGCGGAGCTCTGGAAACACCATATATTTT.

The chain couples TRBV9 to TRBJ2-1; 11 bases agree with TRBD2. The CDR3 sequence is 14 residues long. Germline V lookup: CDR1 SGDLS, CDR2 YYNGEE. The V segment lost 3 bases and the J segment 6 bases; nucleotides outside the gene matches: 2. CDR3 in amino acids: CASSGSGRGNEQFF. CDR3 nucleotides: TGTGCCAGCAGCGGTAGCGGGAGGGGCAATGAGCAGTTCTTC.

This chain connects TRBV28 to TRBJ2-7; 11 bases match TRBD1. Germline CDR1 reads MDHEN; CDR2 reads SYDVKM. The CDR3 spans 18 residues. J gave up 1 base and V 6 bases, and 14 bases lay outside the gene matches. The DNA for the CDR3 is TGTGCCAGCAGCCCCTTACCGCCCGGGACAGGGGGATCCTACGAGCAGTACTTC. Protein: CASSPLPPGTGGSYEQYF.

This chain joins TRBV28 and TRBJ2-1; 9 bases agree with TRBD2. CDR1 and CDR2 from the germline V gene are MDHEN and SYDVKM. The CDR3 consists of 18 residues. V was pared by 6 bases and J by 4 bases, with 16 bases of the junction left unmatched. CDR3 bases: TGTGCCAGCAGCCCCGGACTAGCGACAATTTCTGGGTACAATGAGCAGTTCTTC. It specifies CASSPGLATISGYNEQFF.

The chain is built from TRBV28 and TRBJ2-1; D is unclear. Germline V gives CDR1 MDHEN, CDR2 SYDVKM. CDR3 length: 16 amino acids. V was clipped by 3 bases and J by 0 bases, with 12 bases between them. The CDR3 reads CASSFLWADSYNEQFF. For the CDR3, the DNA is TGTGCCAGCAGTTTCCTCTGGGCAGACTCCTACAATGAGCAGTTCTTC.

The chain is built from TRBV4-3 and TRBJ2-3, with 8 nucleotides matching TRBD2. CDR1 and CDR2 from the germline V gene are LGHNA and YSLEER. The junction had 8 bases not matched to a gene; V was cut back by 0 bases and J by 6 bases. The CDR3 totals 16 residues. CDR3 DNA: TGCGCCAGCAGCCAAGATCGGGGACTAGGAGGCGATACGCAGTATTTT. Encoded protein: CASSQDRGLGGDTQYF.

V usage is TRBV7-9 and J usage is TRBJ2-3; D call uncertain. The germline V gene has CDR1 SEHNR and CDR2 FQNEAQ (reference sequence). V lost 2 bases to trimming and J lost 4 bases, with 10 bases between them. The CDR3 totals 14 residues. DNA of the CDR3: TGTGCCAGCAGCTTAAGTAGTGGCGCAGATACGCAGTATTTT. It yields the protein CASSLSSGADTQYF.

The chain joins TRBV2 to TRBJ1-2; a possible D gene is TRBD1 (6 bases). This CDR3 contains 11 residues. Germline CDR1 and CDR2: SNHLY and FYNNEI. V lost 10 bases and J 6 bases, leaving 12 bases between the germline ends. The CDR3 loop is CAIPDRDGYTF. CDR3 DNA sequence: TGTGCCATCCCGGACAGAGATGGCTACACCTTC. The entire variable domain, with the rest obtained from reference TRBV2 and TRBJ1-2, is as follows: EPEVTQTPSHQVTQMGQEVILRCVPISNHLYFYWYRQILGQKVEFLVSFYNNEISEKSEIFDDQFSVERPDGSNFTLKIRSTKLEDSAMYFCAIPDRDGYTFGSGTRLTVV.